The 9 T cell receptor beta chains below were found in one sample sequenced in a study of CD8+ T cells in alopecia areata. Extraction of RNA preceded its reverse transcription into cDNA, which served as the sequencing template. Only in-frame clones appear in the TCRdb table, and some are missing; sequencing was by immunoSEQ multiplex PCR. The profile shows about 190,000 clones, 60% to 70% of them singletons. Treatment indicated: oral pan-JAK inhibitor, 5-10 mg twice daily. Specimen: CD4+ T cells sorted from blood, collected at week 4, from a patient treated with tofacitinib. These receptors all stem from a human donor with alopecia areata.

The V call is TRBV29-1, the J call TRBJ2-1; possibly TRBD1 for D (6 bases). The CDR3 is made up of 16 amino acids. Germline CDR1 SQVTM, CDR2 ANQGSEA. V was pared by 2 bases and J by 1 base, with 15 bases between. The CDR3 coding sequence is TGCAGCGTTGAAACTATTAAAACAGGGTCCTACAATGAGCAGTTCTTC. As protein: CSVETIKTGSYNEQFF.

The rearrangement joins TRBV6-5 to TRBJ1-1; D gene ambiguous. V dropped 2 bases and J dropped 4 bases, with 11 bases sitting between them. This CDR3 region has 14 residues. Germline V gene data show CDR1 as MNHEY and CDR2 as SVGAGI. The CDR3 DNA follows: TGTGCCAGCAGTTACCAGGAGGGTACCACTGAAGCTTTCTTT. It codes for CASSYQEGTTEAFF.

This chain connects TRBV20-1 to TRBJ1-1; D possibly corresponds to TRBD1 (6 bases). Germline assignment: CDR1 DFQATT and CDR2 SNEGSKA (reference sequence). V lost 4 bases to trimming and J lost 4 bases, with 7 bases between them. The CDR3 is 11 residues long. CDR3 bases: TGCAGTGCTAAAGGGGGCACTGAAGCTTTCTTT. Translating gives CSAKGGTEAFF.

V usage is TRBV30 and J usage is TRBJ1-2; tentative D call: TRBD1 (6 bases). This CDR3 has 12 residues. Germline V gene sequence: CDR1 GTSNPN, CDR2 SVGIG (reference sequence). V lost 7 bases and J 1 base, leaving 10 bases between the germline ends. CDR3 nucleotides: TGTGCCTCGACAGGAGGTAACTATGGCTACACCTTC. Its translation is CASTGGNYGYTF.

This rearrangement joins TRBV4-1 to TRBJ2-3; D is tentatively TRBD1 or TRBD2 (6 bases each). Germline V gene data show CDR1 as MGHRA and CDR2 as YSYEKL. Trimming stripped 7 bases from V and 1 base from J, with 21 bases between. The CDR3 is 17 amino acids. As DNA, the CDR3 is TGCGCCAGCACTCGACCTACGGGGGCCGGGGGCACAGATACGCAGTATTTT. Translation: CASTRPTGAGGTDTQYF.

The chain has TRBV29-1 and TRBJ2-1; the D gene could be TRBD1 or TRBD2 (5 bases each). The CDR3 loop spans 11 amino acids. The germline gives CDR1 SQVTM, CDR2 ANQGSEA. The germline V and J ends were trimmed by 6 bases and 9 bases, with 12 bases remaining between them. CDR3 residues: CSVGWGFEQFF. CDR3 in DNA: TGCAGCGTCGGCTGGGGGTTTGAGCAGTTCTTC.

The chain has TRBV29-1 and TRBJ2-2; 11 nucleotides line up with TRBD1. Germline V gene data show CDR1 as SQVTM and CDR2 as ANQGSEA. This CDR3 has 15 residues. Trimming took 4 bases from V and 4 from J; bases not matched to a gene: 5. The CDR3 DNA reads TGCAGCGTTGCAGGGACAGGGGGTGTCACCGGGGAGCTGTTTTTT. Protein product: CSVAGTGGVTGELFF.

The rearrangement joins TRBV9 to TRBJ2-7; D remains ambiguous. The V gene's germline CDR1 is SGDLS and CDR2 YYNGEE. Trimming took 4 bases from V and 2 from J, leaving 10 bases between them. The CDR3 has 13 amino acids. The DNA of the CDR3 is TGTGCCAGCAGCCCTGGCTTTACCTACGAGCAGTACTTC. Translated, it gives CASSPGFTYEQYF.

J is TRBJ2-5 and V is TRBV30; D perhaps matches TRBD2 (6 bases). The V gene lost 4 bases and the J gene lost 5 bases, with 8 bases spanning the gap. The CDR3 covers 11 residues. Germline V gene data show CDR1 as GTSNPN and CDR2 as SVGIG (reference sequence). The CDR3 protein is CAWNGGETQYF. The DNA of the CDR3 is TGTGCCTGGAATGGGGGGGAGACCCAGTACTTC.